These 15 T cell receptor beta chains came from one sample sequenced in a study of blood T cell repertoires in COVID-19. TCRdb's table, derived via immunoSEQ multiplex PCR, lists solely in-frame clones and lacks some. The table records fewer than 80,000 clones, 88% of them present only once. Sequenced sample: peripheral blood. The receptors here all came from a woman aged 45-65 years with active or convalescent COVID-19.

The rearrangement uses TRBV7-9 and TRBJ1-1, with 9 bases lining up with TRBD1. Germline-derived CDR1 and CDR2 are SEHNR and FQNEAQ (reference sequence). The CDR3 spans 17 residues. After removal of 3 bases from V and 1 base from J, the junction contained 9 bases not matched to a gene. The CDR3 spells CASSFRQGGPGNTEAFF. CDR3 DNA: TGTGCCAGCAGCTTTAGACAGGGGGGACCGGGGAACACTGAAGCTTTCTTT.

The chain is built from TRBV10-3 and TRBJ1-1, with D maybe TRBD1 (6 bases). V was clipped by 7 bases and J by 3 bases, with 9 bases between them. The length of the CDR3 is 12 residues. Germline-derived CDR1 and CDR2 are ENHRY and SYGVKD. CDR3 nucleotides: TGTGCCATCACCTCAGGGGACACTGAAGCTTTCTTT. Its protein is CAITSGDTEAFF.

The CDR3 nucleotides read TGTGCCAGCAGCTTAGGTGGGACAGGGGGTCTGACTGAAGCTTTCTTT. Its protein product is CASSLGGTGGLTEAFF. The chain employs TRBV7-8 and TRBJ1-1; 11 nucleotides agree with TRBD1. Germline V gives CDR1 SGHVS, CDR2 FQNEAQ. CDR3 length equals 16 residues. With V trimmed by 1 base and J by 5 bases, 6 bases remained unmatched.

The chain carries TRBV30 and TRBJ2-3, with 7 bases lining up with TRBD1. The V segment lost 2 bases and the J segment 0 bases; nucleotides outside the gene matches: 5. Germline lookup yields CDR1 GTSNPN and CDR2 SVGIG (reference sequence). The CDR3 covers 15 residues. The CDR3 sequence is CAWSPGQASTDTQYF. The CDR3 coding sequence is TGTGCCTGGAGTCCCGGACAGGCTAGCACAGATACGCAGTATTTT.

The V call is TRBV6-1, the J call TRBJ2-7, with a weak D call TRBD2 (6 bases). The CDR3 has 14 amino acids. Germline CDR1 MNHNS, CDR2 SASEGT. V was clipped by 3 bases and J by 5 bases, with 14 bases between them. The CDR3 sequence: CASSDFPGAHEQYF. The CDR3 DNA follows: TGTGCCAGCAGTGATTTCCCGGGAGCTCACGAGCAGTACTTC.

The rearrangement links TRBV4-1 to TRBJ2-4; D is possibly TRBD1 (6 bases). This CDR3 is built from 16 residues. Germline CDR1 MGHRA, CDR2 YSYEKL. Trimming left V 0 bases short and J 6 bases short, with 15 bases between. The CDR3 coding sequence is TGCGCCAGCAGCCAAGACACACAGGGCTTCGGAAACATTCAGTACTTC. Translated: CASSQDTQGFGNIQYF.

This sequence joins TRBV6-5 and TRBJ1-2; the D is unclear. Germline CDR1 and CDR2: MNHEY and SVGAGI. There are 12 residues in the CDR3. With 6 bases removed from V and 2 bases from J, the gap between germline ends came to 7 bases. CDR3 loop: CASRGGNYGYTF. The CDR3 nucleotides are TGTGCCAGCAGAGGAGGGAACTATGGCTACACCTTC.

J is TRBJ2-2 and V is TRBV7-3; the D gene is possibly TRBD2 (6 bases). The V end lost 3 bases, the J end lost 6 bases, and 20 bases lay between the germline ends. Germline lookup yields CDR1 SGHTA and CDR2 FQGTGA. The CDR3 has 17 residues. The chain's CDR3 is CASSFSRDSTLAGELFF. The CDR3, as DNA: TGTGCCAGCAGCTTTTCACGGGACTCCACTTTAGCCGGGGAGCTGTTTTTT.

This clone was seen a single time. The V gene is TRBV5-5, the J gene TRBJ2-5; D is uncertain. Trimming took off 3 bases at V and 1 base at J, with 10 bases between the two ends. This CDR3 spans 14 amino acids. The germline CDR1 and CDR2 sequences are SGHKS and YYEKEE (reference sequence). The chain's CDR3 is CASSSPTFQETQYF. The CDR3 bases are TGTGCCAGCAGCTCACCGACATTCCAAGAGACCCAGTACTTC. The whole variable domain, remainder taken from reference TRBV5-5 and TRBJ2-5, is DAGVTQSPTHLIKTRGQQVTLRCSPISGHKSVSWYQQVLGQGPQFIFQYYEKEERGRGNFPDRFSARQFPNYSSELNVNALLLGDSALYLCASSSPTFQETQYFGPGTRLLVL.

The chain links TRBV6-5 to TRBJ1-2, with TRBD1 as a possible D gene (6 bases). V lost 6 bases and J lost 4, with 9 bases in between. This CDR3 has 12 amino acids. In germline, CDR1 is MNHEY, CDR2 SVGAGI. The CDR3 DNA sequence: TGTGCCAGCAGGGACAGCTTCTATGGCTACACCTTC. Translation gives CASRDSFYGYTF.

The V gene is TRBV24-1, the J gene TRBJ1-2; D is perhaps TRBD1 (5 bases). The germline V gene encodes CDR1 KGHDR and CDR2 SFDVKD. The CDR3 consists of 13 residues. V was clipped by 1 base and J by 6 bases, with 8 bases between them. CDR3 sequence: CATSDFSGNGYTF. The DNA for the CDR3 is TGTGCCACCAGTGATTTTTCAGGGAATGGCTACACCTTC.

This sequence joins TRBV7-3 and TRBJ2-5; D not resolved. This CDR3 contains 14 residues. The germline V gene has CDR1 SGHTA and CDR2 FQGTGA. V was pared by 4 bases and J by 5 bases, with 14 bases between. The CDR3 protein is CASSSARFGETQYF. CDR3 coding DNA: TGTGCCAGCAGCTCCGCCCGATTCGGGGAGACCCAGTACTTC.

The chain links TRBV2 to TRBJ1-6, with 7 bases identical to TRBD1. The CDR3 is made up of 15 amino acids. Germline V lookup: CDR1 SNHLY, CDR2 FYNNEI. V lost 6 bases, J lost 9 bases, and 11 bases stayed unmatched. CDR3 in amino acids: CASRRTQGIFSPLHF. CDR3 nucleotide sequence: TGTGCCAGCAGAAGGACACAGGGGATCTTTTCACCCCTCCACTTT.

The chain combines TRBV13 with TRBJ1-2, with TRBD1 matching over 7 bases. Germline CDR1 and CDR2: PRHDT and FYEKMQ (reference sequence). Unmatched junction bases numbered 9, after V lost 5 bases and J lost 0 bases. The CDR3 is 16 amino acids. The CDR3 sequence: CASSLGRGQTNYGYTF. As DNA, the CDR3 is TGTGCCAGCAGCCTCGGCCGGGGACAGACTAACTATGGCTACACCTTC. The entire variable domain, with the rest obtained from reference TRBV13 and TRBJ1-2, is as follows: AAGVIQSPRHLIKEKRETATLKCYPIPRHDTVYWYQQGPGQDPQFLISFYEKMQSDKGSIPDRFSAQQFSDYHSELNMSSLELGDSALYFCASSLGRGQTNYGYTFGSGTRLTVV.

The gene calls are TRBV5-1 and TRBJ1-1; 12 bases fit TRBD1. From germline, CDR1 is SGHRS and CDR2 YFSETQ. There are 15 residues in the CDR3. V trimming: 4 bases; J trimming: 11 bases; junction bases outside the gene matches: 12. CDR3 in amino acids: CASSPGQGALKVAFF. CDR3 DNA sequence: TGCGCCAGCAGCCCGGGACAGGGGGCACTTAAGGTTGCTTTCTTT.